This T cell receptor beta chain originates from a study of blood T cells in healthy people across ages. Study-level results: Higher diversity and more naive CD4+ cells were features of long-lived donors, compared to aged donors. CMV status of donors was unknown, possibly confounding expanded clonotype changes.

Each sample yielded at least 6 million isolated PBMCs. Germline values: CDR1 MGHRA, CDR2 YSYEKL. The germline V and J ends were trimmed by 3 bases and 3 bases, with 8 bases remaining between them. This CDR3 has 14 amino acids. Next came a second PCR, run for about 7 to 12 cycles, which used a sample-barcoded 5' primer along with a J-beta primer mix. TCRdb recomputed calls from the 5' RACE reads with MiXCR, one row per CDR3 protein. The repertoire holds some 1,500,000 distinct CDR3 sequences, with roughly 43% as singletons. As to this clonotype: The antigen is not known.

The source material was blood. This sequence originates from a woman aged 18-29 years in good health. The gene calls are TRBV4-1 and TRBJ1-4; no reliable D call. The CDR3 spells CASSHDLPNEKLFF. The CDR3 DNA is TGCGCCAGCAGCCACGACCTCCCTAATGAAAAACTGTTTTTT.